The clone carrying this T cell receptor beta chain has a handful of counts. Stated time point: pre-sensitization, week 0. The sample's treatment: therapeutic diphenylcyclopropenone sensitization with weekly scalp DPC. The V gene's germline CDR1 is GTSNPN and CDR2 SVGIG (reference sequence). Trimming took 1 base from V and 4 from J; bases not matched to a gene: 6. The CDR3 loop spans 15 amino acids. This sample is part of a study of human T cells and chemical hapten exposure. MiXCR, applied by TCRdb to the RACE reads, yields one record per CDR3 protein. The repertoire holds approximately 400,000 distinct CDR3 sequences, roughly 4.6% seen once, with 2.5% to 3% in the top ten.

The clonotype comes from a woman in her fifties or sixties with alopecia areata. Some clones in this sample may be carry-over from other donors' samples. The specimen comprised whole blood, sampled in connection with sensitization to the hapten diphenylcyclopropenone (DPC). This chain links TRBV30 with TRBJ2-1; 8 bases agree with TRBD2. CDR3 region: CAWSDTSGFYNEQFF. CDR3 bases: TGTGCCTGGAGTGACACTAGCGGCTTTTACAATGAGCAGTTCTTC.